Reported below is one TCR beta chain. Germline V gene lookup returns CDR1 SGHRS and CDR2 YFSETQ. V was pared by 5 bases and J by 2 bases, with 14 bases between. The CDR3 covers 14 residues. The sample originates from a study of cytomegalovirus exposure and HLA in healthy donors. Sequencing used immunoSEQ multiplex PCR; TCRdb keeps in-frame clones, though not all of them. The sample records more than 110,000 clones, around 88% being singletons. The rearrangement uses TRBV5-1 and TRBJ2-7; a possible D gene is TRBD2 (6 bases). This TCR was sampled from a woman aged 18-30 years in good health and CMV-seropositive. The sequencing sample was made of PBMCs. CDR3 bases: TGCGCCAGCAGTTATGCGGGATTTGCCTACGAGCAGTACTTC. Translated: CASSYAGFAYEQYF.